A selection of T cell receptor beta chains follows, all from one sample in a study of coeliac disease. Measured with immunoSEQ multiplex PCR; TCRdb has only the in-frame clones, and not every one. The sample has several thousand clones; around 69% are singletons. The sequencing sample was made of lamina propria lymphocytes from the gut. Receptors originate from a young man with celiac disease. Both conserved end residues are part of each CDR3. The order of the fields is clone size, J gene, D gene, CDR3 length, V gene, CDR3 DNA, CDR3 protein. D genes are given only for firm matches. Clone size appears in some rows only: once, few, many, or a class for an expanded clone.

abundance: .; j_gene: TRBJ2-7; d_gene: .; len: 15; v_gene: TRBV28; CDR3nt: TGTGCCAGCAGTTTAGTGTTGGCAGGGCCCAACGAGCAGTACTTC; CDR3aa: CASSLVLAGPNEQYF
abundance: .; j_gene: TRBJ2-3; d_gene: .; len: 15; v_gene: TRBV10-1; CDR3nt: TGCGCCAGCAGTGAATACCGGACTAGCACAGATACGCAGTATTTT; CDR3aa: CASSEYRTSTDTQYF
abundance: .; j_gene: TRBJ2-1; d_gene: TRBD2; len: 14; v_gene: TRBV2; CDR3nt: TGTGCCAGCAGGGGGACTAGCGGGGGGGCAGAGCAGTTCTTC; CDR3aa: CASRGTSGGAEQFF
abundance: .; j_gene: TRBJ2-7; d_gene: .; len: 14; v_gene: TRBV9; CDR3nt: TGTGCCAGCAGCGTAGGGTCGAGCTCCTACGAGCAGTACTTC; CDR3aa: CASSVGSSSYEQYF
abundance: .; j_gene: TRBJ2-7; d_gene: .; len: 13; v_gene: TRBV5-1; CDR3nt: TGCGCCAGCAGCCCCTTAGATAACTACGAGCAGTACTTC; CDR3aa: CASSPLDNYEQYF
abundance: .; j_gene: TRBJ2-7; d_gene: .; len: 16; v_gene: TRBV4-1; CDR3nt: TGCGCCAGCAGCCTGCACCACAAGGGGGGGGCCTACGAGCAGTACTTC; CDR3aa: CASSLHHKGGAYEQYF
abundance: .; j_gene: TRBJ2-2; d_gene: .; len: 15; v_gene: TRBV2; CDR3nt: TGTGCCAGCAGTGCCCTAGCCGAAAACACCGGGGAGCTGTTTTTT; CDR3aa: CASSALAENTGELFF
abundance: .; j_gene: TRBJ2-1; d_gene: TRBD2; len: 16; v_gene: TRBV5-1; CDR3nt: TGCGCCAGCAGCCCGACGAGCGGGATTGCCTACAATGAGCAGTTCTTC; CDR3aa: CASSPTSGIAYNEQFF
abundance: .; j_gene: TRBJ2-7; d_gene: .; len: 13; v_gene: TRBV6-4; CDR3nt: TGTCCTTCAAAAGAAGGGAGTGGCTACGAGCAGTACTTC; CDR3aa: CPSKEGSGYEQYF
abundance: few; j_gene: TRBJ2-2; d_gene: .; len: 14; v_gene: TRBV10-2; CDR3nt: TGCGCCAGCACGGTTCCAGGGGCGAACGGGGAGCTGTTTTTT; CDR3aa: CASTVPGANGELFF
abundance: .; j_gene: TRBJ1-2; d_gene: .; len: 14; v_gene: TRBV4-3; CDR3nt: TGCGCCAGCAGCCAAGATATAAGCGGAAGGGGCTACACCTTC; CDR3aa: CASSQDISGRGYTF
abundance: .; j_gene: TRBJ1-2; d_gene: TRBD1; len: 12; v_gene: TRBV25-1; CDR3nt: TGTGCCAGCAGTGAAGACAGGGGTGGCTACACCTTC; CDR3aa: CASSEDRGGYTF
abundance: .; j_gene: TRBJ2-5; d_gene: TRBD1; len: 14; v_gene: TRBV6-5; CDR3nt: TGTGCCAGCAGTTATGGGACAGGGGAAGAGACCCAGTACTTC; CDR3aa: CASSYGTGEETQYF
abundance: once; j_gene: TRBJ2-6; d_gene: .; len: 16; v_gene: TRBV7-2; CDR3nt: TGTGCCAGCAGCTTAGCAGGAGTCTCTGGGGCCAACGTCCTGACTTTC; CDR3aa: CASSLAGVSGANVLTF
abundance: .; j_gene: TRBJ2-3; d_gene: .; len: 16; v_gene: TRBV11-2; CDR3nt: TGTGCCACCTCCAAACTGGGGGCTAGCACCACAGATACGCAGTATTTT; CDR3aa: CATSKLGASTTDTQYF
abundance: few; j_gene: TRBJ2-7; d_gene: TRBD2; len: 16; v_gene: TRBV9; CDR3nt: TGTGCCAGCAGCGTCGGGACTAGCGGGAGTTCTACGCAGCAGTACTTC; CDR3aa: CASSVGTSGSSTQQYF
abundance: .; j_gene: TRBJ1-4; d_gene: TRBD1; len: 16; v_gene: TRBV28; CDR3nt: TGTGCCAGCAGTGGGTTCCGGGACAGGGGTAATGAAAAACTGTTTTTT; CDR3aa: CASSGFRDRGNEKLFF
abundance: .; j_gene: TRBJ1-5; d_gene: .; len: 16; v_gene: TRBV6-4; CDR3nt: TGTGCCAGCAGTGACTCAATGGGGCTCCCTCATCAGCCCCAGCATTTT; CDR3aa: CASSDSMGLPHQPQHF
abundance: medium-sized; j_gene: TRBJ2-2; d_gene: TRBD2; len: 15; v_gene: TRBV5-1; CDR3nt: TGCGCCAGCAGCTTCCTAGCGGATAACACCGGGGAGCTGTTTTTT; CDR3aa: CASSFLADNTGELFF
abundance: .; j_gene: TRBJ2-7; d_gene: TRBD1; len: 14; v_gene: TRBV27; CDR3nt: TGTGCCAGCAGTTCAGGGGGCCGGGTGGGGGAGCAGTACTTC; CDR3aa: CASSSGGRVGEQYF
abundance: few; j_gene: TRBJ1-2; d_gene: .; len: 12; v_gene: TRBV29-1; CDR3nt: TGCAGCGGGCACAGAGCTAACTATGGCTACACCTTC; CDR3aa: CSGHRANYGYTF
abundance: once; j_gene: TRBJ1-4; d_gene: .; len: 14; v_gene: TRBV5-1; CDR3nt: TGCGCCAGCAGCTTCGGTCAGGGGTATGAAAAACTGTTTTTT; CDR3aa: CASSFGQGYEKLFF
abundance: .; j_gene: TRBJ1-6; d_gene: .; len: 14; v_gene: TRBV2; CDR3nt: TGTGCCAGCAGGCAGGACAGCGATAATTCACCCCTCCACTTT; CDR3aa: CASRQDSDNSPLHF
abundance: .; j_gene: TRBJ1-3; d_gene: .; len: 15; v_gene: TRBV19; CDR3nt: TGTGCCACCATGAGGGAGAGCCTCTCTGGAAACACCATATATTTT; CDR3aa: CATMRESLSGNTIYF
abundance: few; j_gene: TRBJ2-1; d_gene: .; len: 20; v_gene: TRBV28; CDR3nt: TGTGCCAGCAGTTTACCGATACATATCCCCCCAGCGGGCTCCTACAATGAGCAGTTCTTC; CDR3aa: CASSLPIHIPPAGSYNEQFF
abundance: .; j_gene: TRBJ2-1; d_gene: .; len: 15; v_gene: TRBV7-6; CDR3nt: TGTGCCAGCAGCTTAGGACAGGGAACGGGGAGGGAGCAGTTCTTC; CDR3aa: CASSLGQGTGREQFF
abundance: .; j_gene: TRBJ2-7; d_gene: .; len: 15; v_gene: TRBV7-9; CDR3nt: TGTGCCAGCAGCTTAGGGACAGATCTAGCCTACGAGCAGTACTTC; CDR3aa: CASSLGTDLAYEQYF
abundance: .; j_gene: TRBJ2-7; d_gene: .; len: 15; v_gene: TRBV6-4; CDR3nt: TGTGCCAGCAGCTGGCGAAGGACAAGAGCCTACGAGCAGTACTTC; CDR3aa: CASSWRRTRAYEQYF
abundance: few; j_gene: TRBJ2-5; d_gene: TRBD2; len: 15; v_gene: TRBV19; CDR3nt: TGTGCCAGTAGTTCGCTAGCGGGGCAGCAAGAGACCCAGTACTTC; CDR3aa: CASSSLAGQQETQYF
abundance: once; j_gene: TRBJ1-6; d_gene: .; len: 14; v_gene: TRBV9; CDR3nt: TGTGCCAGCAGCGTGCTGGGGGCAGATTCACCCCTCCACTTT; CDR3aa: CASSVLGADSPLHF
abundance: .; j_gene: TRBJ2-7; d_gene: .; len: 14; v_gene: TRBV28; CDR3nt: TGTGCCAGCAGTTCCCTACCGGCAGGGGGGGAGCAGTACTTC; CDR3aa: CASSSLPAGGEQYF
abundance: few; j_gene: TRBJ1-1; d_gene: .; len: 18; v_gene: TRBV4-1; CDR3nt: TGCGCCAGCAGCCACCCACCAGGGTATGGGGGGTCCAACACTGAAGCTTTCTTT; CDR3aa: CASSHPPGYGGSNTEAFF
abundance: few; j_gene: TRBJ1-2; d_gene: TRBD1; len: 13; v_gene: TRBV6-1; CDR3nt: TGTGCCAGCAATCTAATACAGGGGGACGGCTACACCTTC; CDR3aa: CASNLIQGDGYTF
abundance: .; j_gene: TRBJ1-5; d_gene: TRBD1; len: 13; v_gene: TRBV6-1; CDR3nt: TGTGCCAGCAGCTTATCAGGGGGACAGCCCCAGCATTTT; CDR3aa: CASSLSGGQPQHF
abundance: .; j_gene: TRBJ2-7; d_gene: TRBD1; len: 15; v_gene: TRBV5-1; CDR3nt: TGCGCCAGCAGCTTGTTTGGGACAGGGGCCTACGAGCAGTACTTC; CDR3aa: CASSLFGTGAYEQYF
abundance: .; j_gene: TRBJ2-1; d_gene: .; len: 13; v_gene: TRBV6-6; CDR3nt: TGTGCCATAGCGTCGGGGATCGACAATGAGCAGTTCTTC; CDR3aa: CAIASGIDNEQFF
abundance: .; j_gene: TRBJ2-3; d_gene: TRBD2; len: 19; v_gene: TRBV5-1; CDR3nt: TGCGCCAGCAGCTTGTTATCCACTAGCGGGGGAAGACTCACAGATACGCAGTATTTT; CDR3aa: CASSLLSTSGGRLTDTQYF
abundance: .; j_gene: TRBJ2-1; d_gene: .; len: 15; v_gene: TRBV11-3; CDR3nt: TGTGCCAGCAGCTTAGGACCCGTACAGGGAGATGAGCAGTTCTTC; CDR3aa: CASSLGPVQGDEQFF